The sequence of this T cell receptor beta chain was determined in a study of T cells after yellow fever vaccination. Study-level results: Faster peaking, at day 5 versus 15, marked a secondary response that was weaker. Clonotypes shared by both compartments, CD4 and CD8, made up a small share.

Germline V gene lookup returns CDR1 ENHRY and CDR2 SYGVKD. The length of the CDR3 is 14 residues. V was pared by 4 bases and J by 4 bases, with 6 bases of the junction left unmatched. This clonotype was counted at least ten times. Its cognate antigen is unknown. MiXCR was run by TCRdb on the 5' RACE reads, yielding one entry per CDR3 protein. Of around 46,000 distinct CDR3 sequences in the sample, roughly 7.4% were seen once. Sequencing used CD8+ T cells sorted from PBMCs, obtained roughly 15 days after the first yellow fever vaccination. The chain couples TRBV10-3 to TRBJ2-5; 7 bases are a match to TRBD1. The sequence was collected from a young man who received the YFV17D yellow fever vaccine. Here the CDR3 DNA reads TGTGCCATCAGTGCACAGGGGACGGTAGAGACCCAGTACTTC. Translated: CAISAQGTVETQYF.